Listed below are T cell receptor beta chains from one sample, sequenced in a study of T cells in Graves' hyperthyroidism and ophthalmopathy. TCRdb recomputed calls from the multiplex PCR reads with MiXCR, one row per CDR3 protein. In the table there are 250,000 to 300,000 distinct CDR3 sequences, approximately 15% of which are singletons. The sequenced sample was blood. Receptor source: an older woman with Graves' ophthalmopathy. Each CDR3 is given with its conserved first and last residue. The size entry is marked missing in some rows and otherwise reads once, few, many or a size class.

J | length | size | V | CDR3
TRBJ2-5 | 13 | few | TRBV5-8 | CASSLLNLGTQYF
TRBJ2-5 | 13 | many | TRBV18 | CASSPGGAETQYF
TRBJ1-1 | 13 | many | TRBV20-1 | CSARRDMNTEAFF
TRBJ2-1 | 15 | . | TRBV6-2/TRBV6-3 | CASRLKYPTGHEQFF
TRBJ2-7 | 12 | many | TRBV2 | CASFGGNYEQYF
TRBJ1-2 | 12 | many | TRBV20-1 | CSANPTLYGYTF
TRBJ2-7 | 17 | many | TRBV6-1 | CASRPLSVRDRSYEQYF
TRBJ2-5 | 15 | many | TRBV18 | CASSPRVGTRETQYF
TRBJ1-5 | 18 | . | TRBV7-9 | CASSASSGQVELLKPQHF
TRBJ2-1 | 15 | few | TRBV29-1 | CSVGSRLAADNEQFF
TRBJ2-5 | 15 | few | TRBV13 | CASSPGQGEGETQYF
TRBJ1-2 | 13 | many | TRBV12-3/TRBV12-4 | CASSVDRTYGYTF
TRBJ2-1 | 16 | many | TRBV6-2/TRBV6-3 | CASRPASGQGGNEQFF
TRBJ2-3 | 15 | many | TRBV2 | CASRSQRGSTDTQYF
TRBJ2-1 | 16 | . | TRBV7-2 | CASRLTRGGFDNEQFF
TRBJ1-3 | 13 | few | TRBV20-1 | CSASRQGGNTIYF
TRBJ2-4 | 14 | few | TRBV2 | CASKEVVAKNIQYF
TRBJ2-7 | 15 | many | TRBV4-2 | CASSQAGTNAYEQYF
TRBJ2-1 | 15 | many | TRBV20-1 | CSARVNLAVVDEQFF
TRBJ2-3 | 13 | few | TRBV6-2/TRBV6-3 | CASSSGLANTQYF
TRBJ1-2 | 17 | many | TRBV6-5 | CASSYSATGSAYYGYTF
TRBJ1-2 | 16 | many | TRBV20-1 | CSARDQGGGGIYGYTF
TRBJ2-5 | 14 | . | TRBV6-5 | CASSLTQGGGTQYF
TRBJ1-2 | 13 | . | TRBV7-2 | CASSFSQGGGYTF
TRBJ2-5 | 14 | many | TRBV7-2 | CASTPTTGQETQYF
TRBJ1-3 | 12 | many | TRBV28 | CASSLSGYTIYF
TRBJ1-5 | 13 | many | TRBV20-1 | CSASRDNSQPQHF
TRBJ1-5 | 13 | many | TRBV12-3/TRBV12-4 | CASSQGSYQPQHF
TRBJ1-1 | 13 | few | TRBV6-1 | CASSHREDTEAFF
TRBJ2-7 | 16 | few | TRBV6-1 | CASSDEGRLAAYEQYF
TRBJ2-7 | 14 | many | TRBV12-3/TRBV12-4 | CASSLQAGSKKQYF
TRBJ1-4 | 14 | many | TRBV12-3/TRBV12-4 | CASGNRGPGEKLFF
TRBJ1-3 | 17 | . | TRBV18 | CASSPPTGGAKGNTIYF
TRBJ2-2 | 12 | few | TRBV6-2/TRBV6-3 | CASRGRTGELFF
TRBJ1-5 | 16 | many | TRBV20-1 | CSAPRGSTGRNQPQHF
TRBJ2-1 | 15 | many | TRBV5-1 | CASSLLQGAHNEQFF
TRBJ1-2 | 14 | . | TRBV9 | CASSVEGGNYGYTF
TRBJ2-3 | 15 | . | TRBV19 | CASSATLGGPDTQYF
TRBJ2-4 | 15 | . | TRBV7-9 | CASSSGPTAKNIQYF
TRBJ2-7 | 13 | many | TRBV29-1 | CSARRDRAGEQYF
TRBJ2-1 | 15 | many | TRBV7-9 | CASSLTLAYYNEQFF
TRBJ2-3 | 13 | many | TRBV5-1 | CASSPGSSDTQYF
TRBJ1-5 | 16 | many | TRBV7-2 | CASSLRGPYSNQPQHF
TRBJ2-3 | 14 | many | TRBV20-1 | CSAAKVGAPDTQYF
TRBJ1-4 | 14 | many | TRBV12-3/TRBV12-4 | CASSRDSDNEKLFF
TRBJ2-5 | 12 | . | TRBV20-1 | CSAHLGGETQYF
TRBJ2-3 | 13 | many | TRBV7-2 | CASSSNRADTQYF
TRBJ2-1 | 13 | few | TRBV3-1 | CASVKSAYNEQFF
TRBJ1-1 | 13 | few | TRBV15 | CATSPSGGLGAFF
TRBJ2-1 | 15 | many | TRBV6-1 | CASSTTGLSMREQFF
TRBJ2-1 | 14 | many | TRBV29-1 | CSVEDRVLGDEQFF
TRBJ2-5 | 15 | . | TRBV6-1 | CASSVGLARQETQYF
TRBJ2-7 | 12 | . | TRBV30 | CAWSFSGGEQYF
TRBJ1-4 | 15 | few | TRBV6-1 | CASRPTGTTNEKLFF
TRBJ1-1 | 14 | . | TRBV15 | CATSRQGVETGAFF